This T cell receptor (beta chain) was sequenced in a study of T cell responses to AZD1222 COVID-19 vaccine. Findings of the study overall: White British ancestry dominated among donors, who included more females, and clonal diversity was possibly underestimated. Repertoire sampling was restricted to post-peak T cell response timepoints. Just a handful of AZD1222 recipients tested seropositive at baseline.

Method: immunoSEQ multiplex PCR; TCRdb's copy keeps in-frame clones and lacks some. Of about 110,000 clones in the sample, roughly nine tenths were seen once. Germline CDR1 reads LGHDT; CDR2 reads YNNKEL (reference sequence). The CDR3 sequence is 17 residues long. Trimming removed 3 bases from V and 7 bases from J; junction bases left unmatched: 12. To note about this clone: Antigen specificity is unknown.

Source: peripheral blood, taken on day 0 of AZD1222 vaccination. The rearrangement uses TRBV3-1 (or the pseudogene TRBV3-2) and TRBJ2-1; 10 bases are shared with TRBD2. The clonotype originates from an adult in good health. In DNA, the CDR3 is TGTGCCAGCAGCCACCCCACTAGCGGGGTTATGAGGAATGAGCAGTTCTTC. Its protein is CASSHPTSGVMRNEQFF.